The clone carrying this T cell receptor beta chain was detected only a few times. PCR was performed a second time for about 6 to 11 cycles using a sample-barcoded 5' primer and a J-beta primer mix. MiXCR, applied by TCRdb to the 5' RACE reads, yields one record per CDR3 protein. This sample has some 1.8 million distinct CDR3 sequences, with 35% to 50% found just once. The data belong to a study of blood T cells in healthy people across ages. Sequencing was done on a sample of blood. The sequence was collected from a human donor in good health.

This CDR3 is CASSGERGHRGAFF. CDR3 bases: TGTGCCAGCAGTGGAGAACGGGGACATCGAGGAGCTTTCTTT. The chain employs TRBV6-1 and TRBJ1-1, with D perhaps matching TRBD1 (6 bases). V lost 4 bases, J lost 10 bases, and 19 bases lay in between. Germline V lookup: CDR1 MNHNS, CDR2 SASEGT. CDR3 length equals 14 residues.